This T cell receptor beta chain was identified in a study of identical twins. Via MiXCR, TCRdb re-called the 5' RACE reads, giving one row per CDR3 protein. Here the sample spans some 630,000 distinct CDR3 sequences, about 7.1% being singletons. The V and J ends lost 9 bases and 3 bases respectively, with 15 bases between them. The germline CDR1 and CDR2 sequences are KGHDR and SFDVKD. This CDR3 contains 14 residues. This clonotype has a handful of counts. Separately, the same data were catalogued under a study of yellow fever vaccine responses in identical twins.

Sequenced sample: PBMCs. The receptor was derived from a woman aged 18 to 35 in good health. V and J are TRBV24-1 and TRBJ2-3; TRBD2 might be the D (5 bases). This chain's CDR3 is CATGSRSGTDTQYF. The CDR3 coding sequence is TGTGCCACCGGGAGTAGGAGTGGTACAGATACGCAGTATTTT.